The clone carrying this T cell receptor (beta chain) came up once. The germline CDR1 and CDR2 sequences are SGHTA and FQGNSA. Deletions cut 4 bases from V and 2 bases from J, with 6 bases between. The CDR3 is 13 residues long. This record comes from a study of blood T cell repertoires in COVID-19. TCRdb's table, derived via immunoSEQ multiplex PCR, lists solely in-frame clones and lacks some. The data show roughly 250,000 clones, approximately 85% seen once. The receptor was isolated from a human donor with COVID-19, enrolled during active disease. The donor label of this sample is uncertain. The sequenced material came from peripheral blood. The chain is built from TRBV7-2 and TRBJ1-5; D is unclear. The CDR3: CASSSRGNQPQHF. CDR3 nucleotide sequence: TGTGCCAGCAGCTCCCGCGGCAATCAGCCCCAGCATTTT.